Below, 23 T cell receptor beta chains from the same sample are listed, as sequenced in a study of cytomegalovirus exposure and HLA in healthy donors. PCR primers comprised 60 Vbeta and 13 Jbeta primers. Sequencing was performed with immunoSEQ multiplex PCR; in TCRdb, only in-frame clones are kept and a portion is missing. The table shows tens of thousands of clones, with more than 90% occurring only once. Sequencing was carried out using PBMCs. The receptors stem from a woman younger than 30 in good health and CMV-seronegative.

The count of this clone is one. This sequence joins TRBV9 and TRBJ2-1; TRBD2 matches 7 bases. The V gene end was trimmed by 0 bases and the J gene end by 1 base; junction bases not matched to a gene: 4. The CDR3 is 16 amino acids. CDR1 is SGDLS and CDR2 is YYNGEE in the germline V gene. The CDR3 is CASSVARRGSYNEQFF. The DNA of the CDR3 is TGTGCCAGCAGCGTAGCTAGGCGGGGGTCCTACAATGAGCAGTTCTTC.

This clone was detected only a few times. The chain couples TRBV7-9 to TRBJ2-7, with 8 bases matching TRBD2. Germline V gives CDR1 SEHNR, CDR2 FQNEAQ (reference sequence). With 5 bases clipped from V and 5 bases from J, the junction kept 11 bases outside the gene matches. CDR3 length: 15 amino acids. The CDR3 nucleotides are TGTGCCAGCAGCGATTCCGGGACTAGAGGGAACGAGCAGTACTTC. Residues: CASSDSGTRGNEQYF. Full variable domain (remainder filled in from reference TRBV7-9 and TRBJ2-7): DTGVSQNPRHKITKRGQNVTFRCDPISEHNRLYWYRQTLGQGPEFLTYFQNEAQLEKSRLLSDRFSAERPKGSFSTLEIQRTEQGDSAMYLCASSDSGTRGNEQYFGPGTRLTVT.

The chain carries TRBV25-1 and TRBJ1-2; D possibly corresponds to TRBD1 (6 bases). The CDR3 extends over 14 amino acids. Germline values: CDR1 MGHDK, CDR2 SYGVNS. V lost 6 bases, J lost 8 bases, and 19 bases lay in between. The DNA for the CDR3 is TGTGCCAGCAGGCATGGGGGGGCTTCGGGAGGCTACACCTTC. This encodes CASRHGGASGGYTF.

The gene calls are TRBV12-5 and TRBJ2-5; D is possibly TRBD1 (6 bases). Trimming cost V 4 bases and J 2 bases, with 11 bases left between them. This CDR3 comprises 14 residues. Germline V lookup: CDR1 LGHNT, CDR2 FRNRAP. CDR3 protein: CASGSRGGQETQYF. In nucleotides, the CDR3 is TGTGCTAGTGGTTCCAGGGGTGGGCAAGAGACCCAGTACTTC.

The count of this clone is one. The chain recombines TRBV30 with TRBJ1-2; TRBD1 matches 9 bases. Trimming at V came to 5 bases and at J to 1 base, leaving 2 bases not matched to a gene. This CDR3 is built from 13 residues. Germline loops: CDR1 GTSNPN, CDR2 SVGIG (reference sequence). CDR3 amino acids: CAWGTGLNYGYTF. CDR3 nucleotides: TGTGCCTGGGGGACAGGGCTTAACTATGGCTACACCTTC.

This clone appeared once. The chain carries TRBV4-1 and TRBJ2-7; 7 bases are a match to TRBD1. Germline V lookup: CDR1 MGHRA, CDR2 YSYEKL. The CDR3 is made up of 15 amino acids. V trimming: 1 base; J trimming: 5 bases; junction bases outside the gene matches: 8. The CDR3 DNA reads TGCGCCAGCAGCCAAGTACACAGGGGTTTCGACGAGCAGTACTTC. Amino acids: CASSQVHRGFDEQYF.

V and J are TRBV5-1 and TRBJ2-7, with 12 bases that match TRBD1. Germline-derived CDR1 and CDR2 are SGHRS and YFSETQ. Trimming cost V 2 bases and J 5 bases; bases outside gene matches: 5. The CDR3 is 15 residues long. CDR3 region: CASSLGGTGGNEQYF. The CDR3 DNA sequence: TGCGCCAGCAGCTTAGGCGGGACAGGGGGCAACGAGCAGTACTTC.

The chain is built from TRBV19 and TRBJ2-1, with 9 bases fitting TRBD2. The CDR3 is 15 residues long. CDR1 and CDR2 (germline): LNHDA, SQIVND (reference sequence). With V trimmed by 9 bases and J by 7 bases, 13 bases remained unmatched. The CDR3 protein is CASSPGTSKYNEQFF. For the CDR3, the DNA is TGTGCCAGCTCTCCCGGGACTAGCAAGTATAATGAGCAGTTCTTC. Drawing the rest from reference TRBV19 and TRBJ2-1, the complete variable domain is DGGITQSPKYLFRKEGQNVTLSCEQNLNHDAMYWYRQDPGQGLRLIYYSQIVNDFQKGDIAEGYSVSREKKESFPLTVTSAQKNPTAFYLCASSPGTSKYNEQFFGPGTRLTVL.

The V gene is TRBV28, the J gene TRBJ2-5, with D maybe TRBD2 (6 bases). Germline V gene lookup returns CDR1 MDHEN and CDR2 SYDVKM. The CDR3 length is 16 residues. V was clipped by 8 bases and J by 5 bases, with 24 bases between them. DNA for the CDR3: TGTGCCAGCCGTCTCGGCTCCGGGGCGGAGGGGGAGACCCAGTACTTC. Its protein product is CASRLGSGAEGETQYF.

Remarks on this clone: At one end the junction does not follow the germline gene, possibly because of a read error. CDR3 loop: CASSQGLGSSGSTIYF. The DNA of the CDR3 is TGCGCCAGCAGCCAGGGCCTTGGGTCCTCTGGAAGCACCATATATTTT. This chain uses TRBV4-1 with TRBJ1-3; D gene ambiguous. CDR1 and CDR2 (germline): MGHRA, YSYEKL. CDR3 length equals 16 residues.

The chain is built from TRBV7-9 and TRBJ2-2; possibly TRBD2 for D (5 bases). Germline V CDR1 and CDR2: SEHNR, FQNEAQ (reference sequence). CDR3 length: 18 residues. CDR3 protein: CSTAETDSEWVGTGELFF. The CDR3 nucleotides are TGTTCCACCGCCGAAACGGACTCCGAGTGGGTGGGGACCGGGGAGCTGTTTTTT.

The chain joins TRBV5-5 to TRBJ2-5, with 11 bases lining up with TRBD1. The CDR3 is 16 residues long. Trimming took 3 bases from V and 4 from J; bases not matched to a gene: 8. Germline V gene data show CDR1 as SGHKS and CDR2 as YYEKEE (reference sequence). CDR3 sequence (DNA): TGTGCCAGCAGCTGGGGGGCGGACAGGGGGCGAGAGACCCAGTACTTC. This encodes CASSWGADRGRETQYF. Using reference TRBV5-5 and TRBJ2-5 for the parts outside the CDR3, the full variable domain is DAGVTQSPTHLIKTRGQQVTLRCSPISGHKSVSWYQQVLGQGPQFIFQYYEKEERGRGNFPDRFSARQFPNYSSELNVNALLLGDSALYLCASSWGADRGRETQYFGPGTRLLVL.

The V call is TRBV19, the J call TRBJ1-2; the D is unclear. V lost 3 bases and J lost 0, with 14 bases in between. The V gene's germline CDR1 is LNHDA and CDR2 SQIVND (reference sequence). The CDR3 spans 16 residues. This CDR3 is CASSMYPGTANYGYTF. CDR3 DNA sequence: TGTGCCAGTAGTATGTATCCGGGAACAGCTAACTATGGCTACACCTTC.

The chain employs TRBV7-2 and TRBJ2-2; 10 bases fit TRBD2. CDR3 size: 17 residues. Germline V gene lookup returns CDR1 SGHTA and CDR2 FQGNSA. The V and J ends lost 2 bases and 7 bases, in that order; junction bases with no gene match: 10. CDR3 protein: CASSLNLLAGAVGELFF. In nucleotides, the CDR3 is TGTGCCAGCAGCTTAAACCTCCTAGCGGGAGCGGTCGGGGAGCTGTTTTTT.

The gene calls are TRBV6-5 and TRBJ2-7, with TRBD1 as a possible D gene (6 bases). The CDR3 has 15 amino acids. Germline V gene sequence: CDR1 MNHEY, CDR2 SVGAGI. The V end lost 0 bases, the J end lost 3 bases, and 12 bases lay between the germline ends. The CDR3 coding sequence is TGTGCCAGCAGTTACTCCGTGGACAGCTACTACGAGCAGTACTTC. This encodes CASSYSVDSYYEQYF.

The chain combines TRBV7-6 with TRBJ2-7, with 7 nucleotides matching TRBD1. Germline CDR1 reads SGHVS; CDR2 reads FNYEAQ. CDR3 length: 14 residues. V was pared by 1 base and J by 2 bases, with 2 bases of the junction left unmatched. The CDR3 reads CASSLVTGAYEQYF. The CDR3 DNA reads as TGTGCCAGCAGCTTAGTCACAGGGGCCTACGAGCAGTACTTC.

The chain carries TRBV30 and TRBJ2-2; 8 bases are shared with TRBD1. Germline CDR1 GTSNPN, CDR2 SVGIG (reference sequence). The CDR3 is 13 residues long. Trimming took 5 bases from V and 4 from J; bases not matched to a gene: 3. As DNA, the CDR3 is TGTGCCTGGGGACAGGGAGGCACCGGGGAGCTGTTTTTT. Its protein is CAWGQGGTGELFF.

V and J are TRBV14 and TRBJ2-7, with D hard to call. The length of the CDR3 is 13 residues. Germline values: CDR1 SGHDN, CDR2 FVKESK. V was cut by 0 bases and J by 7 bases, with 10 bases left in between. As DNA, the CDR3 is TGTGCCAGCAGCCAAGATGTCCTAGTTGAGCAGTACTTC. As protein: CASSQDVLVEQYF.

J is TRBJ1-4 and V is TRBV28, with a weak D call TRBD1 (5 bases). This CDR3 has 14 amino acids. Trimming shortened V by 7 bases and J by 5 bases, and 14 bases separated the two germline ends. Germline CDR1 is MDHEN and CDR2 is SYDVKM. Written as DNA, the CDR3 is TGTGCCAGCACCGAAGGGGTAGGGAATGAAAAACTGTTTTTT. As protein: CASTEGVGNEKLFF. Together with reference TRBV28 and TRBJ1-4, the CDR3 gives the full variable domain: DVKVTQSSRYLVKRTGEKVFLECVQDMDHENMFWYRQDPGLGLRLIYFSYDVKMKEKGDIPEGYSVSREKKERFSLILESASTNQTSMYLCASTEGVGNEKLFFGSGTQLSVL.

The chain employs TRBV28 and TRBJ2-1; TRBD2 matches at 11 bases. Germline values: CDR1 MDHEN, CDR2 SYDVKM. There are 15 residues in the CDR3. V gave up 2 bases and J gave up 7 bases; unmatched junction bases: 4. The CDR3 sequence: CASSLITSGRNEQFF. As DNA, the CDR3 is TGTGCCAGCAGTTTAATAACTAGCGGGAGAAATGAGCAGTTCTTC.

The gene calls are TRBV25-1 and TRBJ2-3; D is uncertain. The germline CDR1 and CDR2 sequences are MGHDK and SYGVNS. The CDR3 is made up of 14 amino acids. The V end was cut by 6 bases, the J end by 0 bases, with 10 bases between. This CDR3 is CASSPIVSTDTQYF. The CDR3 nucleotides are TGTGCCAGCAGCCCGATAGTGAGCACAGATACGCAGTATTTT.

The CDR3 DNA reads TGTGCCAGCAGGGGCACCAGGTGGTCCTCCTACGAGCAGTACTTC. It translates to CASRGTRWSSYEQYF. V usage is TRBV28 and J usage is TRBJ2-7; D call uncertain. The CDR3 is 15 residues long. Per germline, CDR1 MDHEN and CDR2 SYDVKM. The V gene lost 6 bases and the J gene lost 0 bases, with 15 bases spanning the gap.

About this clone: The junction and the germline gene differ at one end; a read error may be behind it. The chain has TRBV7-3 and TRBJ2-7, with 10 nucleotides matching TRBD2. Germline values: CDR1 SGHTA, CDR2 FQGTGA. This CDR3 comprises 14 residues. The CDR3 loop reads CASSRLAGSDEQYF. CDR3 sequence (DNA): TGTGCCAGCAGCCGACTAGCGGGCTCCGACGAGCAGTACTTC.